This T cell receptor (beta chain) was documented in a study of T cells in Graves' hyperthyroidism and ophthalmopathy (dated by TCRdb to the late 2010s). In the study overall: Peripheral blood samples were taken at the time of initial diagnosis, prior to any treatment. For training and testing, the 100 or so patients in the discovery cohort were randomly divided in a 7:3 ratio. Prospective prediction of ophthalmopathy was tested in an independent validation cohort consisting of roughly 20 hyperthyroidism patients and around 16 patients who later progressed to ophthalmopathy. TCR Vbeta CDR3 sequencing of 135 peripheral blood samples (approximately 44 ophthalmopathy, 70 to 85 hyperthyroidism and approximately 17 progressor patients) is reported in the paper. The study also compared thyroid tissue and blood T-cell repertoires from a handful of Graves' hyperthyroidism patients. Following sampling, methimazole starting at 30 mg daily was given to hyperthyroidism patients, and high-dose intravenous methylprednisolone was given to ophthalmopathy patients. A discovery cohort of about 100 patients, about 40 with Graves' ophthalmopathy and 57 with stable Graves' hyperthyroidism, was used to find distinguishing TCR V-J signatures.

The germline V end is reduced by 6 bases and the J end by 12 bases; junction bases left unmatched: 11. The CDR3 runs 13 amino acids, cysteine and phenylalanine included. The read is trimmed to its CDR3 DNA, 39 bases read in frame from base 1. This clonotype occurred many times. The specificity of this receptor is unknown. Nothing much larger sits one base from this clone, and base qualities are not available. Summary of the overall study and its limitations: During validation, the model predicted progression to ophthalmopathy a median of approximately 6.5 months ahead of onset, with just under 71% sensitivity and 72% to 80% specificity. Sample size was not statistically predetermined, and blinding of investigators to group allocation was not performed. Most expanded thyroid clonotypes (frequency above 0.001) were also found in blood, which suggests that blood repertoires may mirror thyroid immune responses. A model built on a 13 V-J signature distinguished ophthalmopathy from stable hyperthyroidism, reaching about 89% sensitivity and 81.08% specificity in cross-validation and 80%/75% in testing.

The TCR beta CDR3 regions were amplified from the RNA transcripts. The first round of RT-PCR for the TCR CDR3 was performed with the HTBI primer set and the Qiagen OneStep RT-PCR kit. The libraries were constructed in a second round of multiplex PCR and then size-selected and purified. Paired-end sequencing of the libraries was performed with 100 bp reads on an Illumina HiSeq2000. The paper's processing steps were these. SOAPnuke was used to process the raw data, throwing out any read that contained adapters or uncalled bases, had a mean Phred below 15, or lacked an exact constant-primer or identifier match. High-quality paired reads were merged using COPE v1.2.5, and each unique nucleotide sequence was defined as a clonotype. Clonotypes were aligned to IMGT TRBV, TRBD and TRBJ reference segments using MiTCR v1.1. Analysis was restricted to V-J combinations with a frequency above 0.0001, which covered about 99% of repertoires. The TCS score was defined as F50 (clonal expansion) divided by E x V (chaos), with BLOSUM62-based TCRdist calculated between CDR3 peptides within each V-J. Welch's t-statistics and random forest reduced 500 to 650 V-J features to 13, which were used in a naive Bayes classifier (R e1071). TCRdb's own reprocessing of the public reads used fastp at Q25 and MiXCR and kept productive beta chains. Duplicate CDR3 protein sequences are folded into a single record with the most common DNA and genes. The V and J calls come from TCRdb's annotation, not from the publication. The sample table contains 250,000 to 400,000 distinct CDR3 sequences; only one count was recorded for roughly 15% of them. Jointly, the top ten make up 30% to 35% of the sample.

Ophthalmopathy patients had moderately to severely active disease, with a Clinical Activity Score of 3 or more, a NOSPECS grade of 4 or more, and a disease duration of less than 3 months. The study excluded patients with uncontrolled infections, other autoimmune diseases, pregnancy or lactation. Diagnoses were established on the basis of clinical symptoms, serum thyroxine and TRAb, thyroid ultrasound, and orbital computed tomography. Ficoll-Paque density gradient centrifugation was used to isolate PBMCs from approximately 11 ml of fresh peripheral blood. Total RNA was extracted with Trizol reagent, and quality was checked on an Agilent 2100 Bioanalyzer.

The TCR sequence derives from a woman between 40 and 55 years old with Graves' ophthalmopathy. The receptor chain draws on TRBV12-3 or TRBV12-4 and TRBJ1-1, with 9 bases aligning to TRBD1. Sequenced sample: blood. The nucleotide sequence reads TGTGCCAGCAGGCTGGGGGGACAGGGCTTGACTTTCTTT. The resulting protein is CASRLGGQGLTFF.